This is a list of T cell receptor beta chains from one sample in a study of radiotherapy plus CTLA-4 blockade in lung cancer. Profiling relied on immunoSEQ multiplex PCR, and the TCRdb table lists in-frame clones only, not all of them. The sample includes fewer than 75,000 clones, roughly 84% of them seen just once. Sequencing used peripheral blood, obtained from a patient treated with radiotherapy plus ipilimumab. Source of these receptors: a human donor with non-small cell lung cancer that progressed on radiotherapy plus ipilimumab. Each CDR3 is given with its conserved first and last residue. D genes are given only for firm matches. Clone size is given for some rows only: seen once, a few or many times, or a class if the clone is expanded.

clone size,V gene,J gene,D gene,CDR3 DNA,CDR3 protein
.,TRBV6-5,TRBJ1-5,.,TGTGCCAGCAGCATGACTCATGGCAATCAGCCCCAGCATTTT,CASSMTHGNQPQHF
.,TRBV27,TRBJ2-7,.,TGTGCCAGCAGTTACGGCATACACACCTCCTACGAGCAGTACTTC,CASSYGIHTSYEQYF
.,TRBV21-1,TRBJ1-3,.,TGTGCCAGCAGCAAAGCCCGGGACAGGGGCGGTGGAAACACCATATATTTT,CASSKARDRGGGNTIYF
.,TRBV4-1,TRBJ1-5,.,TGCGCCAGCAGCCAAGATATAGGGCCCAATCAGCCCCAGCATTTT,CASSQDIGPNQPQHF
.,TRBV6-1,TRBJ2-5,.,TGTGCCGGAGCTCAGAAAGAGGCCCAGTACTTC,CAGAQKEAQYF
.,TRBV28,TRBJ1-2,TRBD1,TGTGCCAGCAGTCCCTTCGAGACAGGGTCTAACTATGGCTACACCTTC,CASSPFETGSNYGYTF
.,TRBV11-2,TRBJ2-1,.,TGTGCCAGCAGCTTAGTTCTGTCCGAGCAGTTCTTC,CASSLVLSEQFF
.,TRBV5-4,TRBJ2-7,TRBD1,TGTGCCAGCAGCCACAGGGGGTTAAGCTCCTACGAGCAGTACTTC,CASSHRGLSSYEQYF
.,TRBV6-5,TRBJ2-3,.,TGTGCCAGCAGTCACCAAAGGCCTATGAAAGATACGCAGTATTTT,CASSHQRPMKDTQYF
once,TRBV2,TRBJ2-1,TRBD2,TGTGCCAGCAGTGACAGGGTAGCGGGAGTGAGGTGGAATGAGCAGTTCTTC,CASSDRVAGVRWNEQFF
.,TRBV7-9,TRBJ1-1,.,TGTGCCAGCAGCTTAGGGGGTATTACGAACACTGAAGCTTTCTTT,CASSLGGITNTEAFF
once,TRBV28,TRBJ1-5,.,TGTGCCAGTATTACGGGCAATCAGCCCCAGCATTTT,CASITGNQPQHF
few,TRBV5-1,TRBJ2-1,TRBD2,TGCGCCAGCAGCGAGTCGCTGACTAGCGGATACAATGAGCAGTTCTTC,CASSESLTSGYNEQFF
.,TRBV13,TRBJ2-1,.,TGTGCCAGCGCCACCGTGCCTGGAGGGCCCGATGAGCAGTTCTTC,CASATVPGGPDEQFF
once,TRBV13,TRBJ1-2,.,TGTGCCAGCAGCTTATTAGGCCCGGGGGCGAGTGGCTACACCTTC,CASSLLGPGASGYTF
.,TRBV11-2,TRBJ2-2,.,TGTGCCAGCAGCTTCAGTGGGAACGTCGGGGAGCTGTTTTTT,CASSFSGNVGELFF
.,TRBV10-3,TRBJ1-2,.,TGTGCCATCAGTGAGTCGGGGCTTGGTCGGGGAAGCTACACCTTC,CAISESGLGRGSYTF
few,TRBV7-2,TRBJ2-2,.,TGTGCCAGCAGCTTTGGTCGCACCGGGGAGCTGTTTTTT,CASSFGRTGELFF
.,TRBV5-6,TRBJ2-7,TRBD2,TGTGCCAGCAGCTATCCGGGGCGGCTCGGGGGGGAGCAGTACTTC,CASSYPGRLGGEQYF
.,TRBV30,TRBJ2-1,TRBD2,TGTGCCTGGAGGACTAGCGGGAGTTCGGGTGAGCAGTTCTTC,CAWRTSGSSGEQFF
.,TRBV4-1,TRBJ2-1,.,TGCGCCAGCAGCCGCGGGCTTTCGTCCTACAATGAGCAGTTCTTC,CASSRGLSSYNEQFF
once,TRBV7-9,TRBJ2-7,TRBD1,TGTGCCAGCAGCTCCCACAGGGGGAGCTCCTACGAGCAGTACTTC,CASSSHRGSSYEQYF